These 25 T cell receptor beta chains were all obtained from the same sample, sequenced in a study of T cells after posttransplantation cyclophosphamide. The table came from immunoSEQ multiplex PCR; TCRdb's copy has only in-frame clones and leaves some out. The table lists about 40,000 clones, with no singletons. The sequenced sample consisted of PBMCs. The source of these receptors is a man aged 30 to 45 in good health and a related stem cell transplant donor.

Many counts were recorded for this clone. The chain links TRBV6-5 to TRBJ1-4; D possibly corresponds to TRBD1 (5 bases). The V gene's germline CDR1 is MNHEY and CDR2 SVGAGI. Trimming removed 6 bases from V and 5 bases from J, with 13 bases in between. CDR3 size: 14 residues. The CDR3 loop reads CASSTGVVNEKLFF. CDR3 sequence (DNA): TGTGCCAGCAGCACGGGGGTAGTCAATGAAAAACTGTTTTTT.

This clone was observed many times. For the CDR3, the DNA is TGTGCCAGCAGTCCTGGGGACAGGGCCCATGAGCAGTTCTTC. Amino acids: CASSPGDRAHEQFF. J is TRBJ2-1 and V is TRBV7-9, with TRBD1 matching over 9 bases. The CDR3 totals 14 residues. V lost 6 bases to trimming and J lost 8 bases; unmatched junction nucleotides: 8. The germline V gene encodes CDR1 SEHNR and CDR2 FQNEAQ (reference sequence).

This clone came up many times. CDR3 in amino acids: CASSFLGDPELFF. DNA for the CDR3: TGTGCCAGTAGTTTCCTCGGGGATCCGGAGCTGTTTTTT. The gene calls are TRBV19 and TRBJ2-2; a possible D gene is TRBD2 (5 bases). This CDR3 contains 13 residues. Trimming pared 5 bases from V and 10 bases from J, leaving 14 bases between. Germline V gene data show CDR1 as LNHDA and CDR2 as SQIVND (reference sequence).

This chain joins TRBV15 and TRBJ2-7, with 7 positions matching TRBD2. The CDR3 spans 14 residues. Germline loops: CDR1 LNHNV, CDR2 YYDKDF (reference sequence). Trimming cost V 1 base and J 2 bases; bases outside gene matches: 2. The CDR3 region is CATSRGSGTYEQYF. DNA for the CDR3: TGTGCCACCAGCAGAGGGAGCGGGACCTACGAGCAGTACTTC.

This clone was detected ten times or more. This chain uses TRBV10-3 with TRBJ1-1; tentative D call: TRBD1 (5 bases). The CDR3 has 16 amino acids. The germline V and J ends were trimmed by 1 base and 0 bases, with 12 bases remaining between them. The germline CDR1 and CDR2 sequences are ENHRY and SYGVKD. The CDR3 protein is CAISEFDSSMNTEAFF. DNA of the CDR3: TGTGCCATCAGTGAGTTCGACAGTAGCATGAACACTGAAGCTTTCTTT.

This clone appeared a few times. V gene TRBV28 combines with J gene TRBJ1-5, with TRBD1 matching 10 bases. With V trimmed by 5 bases and J by 6 bases, 4 bases remained unmatched. This CDR3 has 14 residues. Germline V gives CDR1 MDHEN, CDR2 SYDVKM. CDR3 sequence (DNA): TGTGCCAGCAGTCCCGACAGGGGGCTTCAGCCCCAGCATTTT. As protein: CASSPDRGLQPQHF.

This clone has ten or more counts. The chain carries TRBV2 and TRBJ2-1, with D possibly matching TRBD2 (7 bases). Per germline, CDR1 SNHLY and CDR2 FYNNEI. The CDR3 runs 14 residues. Trimming took off 6 bases at V and 7 bases at J, with 16 bases between the two ends. The CDR3 reads CASSRGAVRNEQFF. In DNA, the CDR3 is TGTGCCAGCAGCCGGGGGGCCGTTAGGAATGAGCAGTTCTTC. Together with reference TRBV2 and TRBJ2-1, the CDR3 gives the full variable domain: EPEVTQTPSHQVTQMGQEVILRCVPISNHLYFYWYRQILGQKVEFLVSFYNNEISEKSEIFDDQFSVERPDGSNFTLKIRSTKLEDSAMYFCASSRGAVRNEQFFGPGTRLTVL.

This clone was observed many times. The rearrangement joins TRBV13 to TRBJ2-7, with D perhaps assigned TRBD1 or TRBD2 (7 bases each). The CDR3 has 15 amino acids. CDR1 is PRHDT, CDR2 FYEKMQ, per germline (reference sequence). The V end lost 4 bases, the J end lost 4 bases, and 17 bases lay between the germline ends. Here the CDR3 DNA reads TGTGCCAGCAGCTCTAAGGGGAGGGGGCTTTACGAGCAGTACTTC. This gives the protein CASSSKGRGLYEQYF. The full variable domain, completed using reference TRBV13 and TRBJ2-7, is AAGVIQSPRHLIKEKRETATLKCYPIPRHDTVYWYQQGPGQDPQFLISFYEKMQSDKGSIPDRFSAQQFSDYHSELNMSSLELGDSALYFCASSSKGRGLYEQYFGPGTRLTVT.

This clone was found many times. The V gene is TRBV6-2 or TRBV6-3, the J gene TRBJ2-5, with 11 bases that match TRBD2. This CDR3 region has 16 residues. V was clipped by 5 bases and J by 4 bases; unmatched bases: 9. Per germline, CDR1 MNHEY and CDR2 SVGEGT. The CDR3, as DNA: TGTGCCAGCAGTCACCCACTAGCGGGGGCCTCAGAGACCCAGTACTTC. Translated: CASSHPLAGASETQYF.

In its sample, this clone was seen many times. V is TRBV7-9 and J is TRBJ2-1, with 8 bases aligning to TRBD1. In germline, CDR1 is SEHNR, CDR2 FQNEAQ (reference sequence). V gave up 2 bases and J gave up 7 bases; unmatched junction bases: 4. This CDR3 is built from 14 residues. CDR3 coding DNA: TGTGCCAGCAGCTTATCCAGACAGGGGAATGAGCAGTTCTTC. Protein: CASSLSRQGNEQFF. Filled out from reference TRBV7-9 and TRBJ2-1, the complete variable domain reads DTGVSQNPRHKITKRGQNVTFRCDPISEHNRLYWYRQTLGQGPEFLTYFQNEAQLEKSRLLSDRFSAERPKGSFSTLEIQRTEQGDSAMYLCASSLSRQGNEQFFGPGTRLTVL.

This clone has just a few counts. The rearrangement links TRBV6-5 to TRBJ2-2; 8 positions agree with TRBD2. V dropped 7 bases and J dropped 7; count of bases not matched to a gene: 11. This CDR3 region has 15 residues. CDR1 is MNHEY and CDR2 is SVGAGI in the germline V gene. The CDR3 region is CASTPGTRRGGELFF. The CDR3 bases are TGTGCCAGCACCCCCGGGACTAGGCGCGGCGGGGAGCTGTTTTTT.

This clone was counted between two and nine times. The chain links TRBV6-2 or TRBV6-3 to TRBJ2-3; D is uncertain. Germline CDR1 and CDR2: MNHEY and SVGEGT. V was shortened by 7 bases and J by 4 bases, with 15 bases between the two germline ends. The CDR3 length is 14 residues. The CDR3 DNA reads TGTGCCAGCAACCGACTGACCCCCCCAGATACGCAGTATTTT. It encodes CASNRLTPPDTQYF.

At least ten counts were recorded for this clone. The chain recombines TRBV19 with TRBJ1-3, with TRBD1 identical over 7 bases. The ends lost 4 bases at V and 4 bases at J; junction bases unmatched: 4. The CDR3 has 14 residues. CDR1 and CDR2 from the germline V gene are LNHDA and SQIVND (reference sequence). CDR3 nucleotide sequence: TGTGCCAGTAGTACGACGGGACAGGGAAACACCATATATTTT. Amino acids: CASSTTGQGNTIYF.

This clone has a count of ten or more. In DNA, the CDR3 is TGTGCCAGCAGCGCGGCGGCCATCAGAACTGAAGCTTTCTTT. Translation: CASSAAAIRTEAFF. The V gene is TRBV7-3, the J gene TRBJ1-1; no definite D call. Trimming shortened V by 5 bases and J by 5 bases, and 15 bases separated the two germline ends. The germline V gene has CDR1 SGHTA and CDR2 FQGTGA. This CDR3 has 14 amino acids.

This clone has ten or more counts. This chain uses TRBV9 with TRBJ1-6; TRBD1 matches at 7 bases. V shed 4 bases and J 7 bases; nucleotides not matched to a gene: 5. The length of the CDR3 is 14 residues. Germline assignment: CDR1 SGDLS and CDR2 YYNGEE. The CDR3 nucleotides are TGTGCCAGCAGCCCACAGGGGCCGAATTCACCCCTCCACTTT. This gives the protein CASSPQGPNSPLHF.

This clone was seen repeatedly, ten times or more. The chain employs TRBV19 and TRBJ2-3; perhaps TRBD2 as D (5 bases). Germline CDR1 is LNHDA and CDR2 is SQIVND (reference sequence). Trimming shortened V by 5 bases and J by 7 bases, and 10 bases separated the two germline ends. The CDR3 runs 12 residues. The CDR3 loop reads CASSPDFYTQYF. CDR3 coding DNA: TGTGCCAGTAGTCCGGACTTTTATACGCAGTATTTT.

This clone occurred many times. This chain joins TRBV7-6 and TRBJ2-7; 9 bases match TRBD1. Germline CDR1 reads SGHVS; CDR2 reads FNYEAQ. CDR3 length equals 14 residues. V was pared by 4 bases and J by 2 bases, with 3 bases of the junction left unmatched. As DNA, the CDR3 is TGTGCCAGCAGCTCCGGGACAGGGACCTACGAGCAGTACTTC. It yields the protein CASSSGTGTYEQYF.

This clone was counted many times. J is TRBJ2-7 and V is TRBV4-3; TRBD1 agrees at 8 bases. Germline V gene lookup returns CDR1 LGHNA and CDR2 YSLEER. The CDR3 sequence is 16 residues long. V shed 0 bases, J shed 2 bases, and the junction held 6 bases outside the gene matches. The CDR3 loop reads CASSQDRTDRAYEQYF. CDR3 sequence (DNA): TGCGCCAGCAGCCAAGATCGTACGGACAGGGCCTACGAGCAGTACTTC.

This clone was found a few times. The chain is built from TRBV9 and TRBJ2-7; D possibly matches TRBD1 or TRBD2 (7 bases each). The CDR3 runs to 15 residues. V lost 6 bases to trimming and J lost 7 bases, with 23 bases between them. Germline CDR1 and CDR2: SGDLS and YYNGEE. The CDR3 DNA follows: TGTGCCAGCACCACCACAGGGGAGGGAGACGGAGAGCAGTACTTC. Translation gives CASTTTGEGDGEQYF. The complete variable domain, with remaining parts taken from reference TRBV9 and TRBJ2-7, reads DSGVTQTPKHLITATGQRVTLRCSPRSGDLSVYWYQQSLDQGLQFLIQYYNGEERAKGNILERFSAQQFPDLHSELNLSSLELGDSALYFCASTTTGEGDGEQYFGPGTRLTVT.

This clone was detected ten times or more. The chain couples TRBV2 to TRBJ2-1; D call uncertain. V lost 3 bases and J lost 2, with 5 bases in between. Germline loops: CDR1 SNHLY, CDR2 FYNNEI. CDR3 length: 13 amino acids. CDR3 sequence (DNA): TGTGCCAGCAGTGACAGGCCCTACAATGAGCAGTTCTTC. It codes for CASSDRPYNEQFF. The full variable domain, completed using reference TRBV2 and TRBJ2-1, is EPEVTQTPSHQVTQMGQEVILRCVPISNHLYFYWYRQILGQKVEFLVSFYNNEISEKSEIFDDQFSVERPDGSNFTLKIRSTKLEDSAMYFCASSDRPYNEQFFGPGTRLTVL.

The table lists this clone with many counts. V and J are TRBV7-9 and TRBJ2-1; 8 bases match TRBD1. Per germline, CDR1 SEHNR and CDR2 FQNEAQ (reference sequence). J gave up 10 bases and V 0 bases, and 8 bases lay outside the gene matches. The CDR3 is 15 amino acids. CDR3: CASSLAPTGEREQFF. CDR3 coding DNA: TGTGCCAGCAGCTTAGCCCCGACAGGGGAGCGAGAGCAGTTCTTC. Supplemented by reference TRBV7-9 and TRBJ2-1, the full variable domain reads DTGVSQNPRHKITKRGQNVTFRCDPISEHNRLYWYRQTLGQGPEFLTYFQNEAQLEKSRLLSDRFSAERPKGSFSTLEIQRTEQGDSAMYLCASSLAPTGEREQFFGPGTRLTVL.

This clone was counted many times. The chain couples TRBV9 to TRBJ2-7, with D possibly being TRBD2 (5 bases). The CDR3 contains 14 residues. Trimming removed 4 bases from V and 1 base from J, with 12 bases in between. CDR1 is SGDLS, CDR2 YYNGEE, per germline. DNA of the CDR3: TGTGCCAGCAGCCTCGGGGTCGGATCCTACGAGCAGTACTTC. This gives the protein CASSLGVGSYEQYF.

This clone was seen repeatedly, ten times or more. The chain combines TRBV6-5 with TRBJ1-2, with unresolved D. Germline values: CDR1 MNHEY, CDR2 SVGAGI. This CDR3 comprises 13 residues. V lost 0 bases and J lost 8, with 10 bases in between. CDR3: CASSYSTSVGYTF. DNA of the CDR3: TGTGCCAGCAGTTACTCAACCTCGGTGGGCTACACCTTC.

This clone was counted ten times or more. This chain links TRBV6-2 or TRBV6-3 with TRBJ2-1; weak D call: TRBD2 (6 bases). Germline CDR1 and CDR2: MNHEY and SVGEGT. The CDR3 totals 15 residues. Trimming stripped 5 bases from V and 4 bases from J, with 15 bases between. As DNA, the CDR3 is TGTGCCAGCAGTATGGGGACTCCGACATACAATGAGCAGTTCTTC. Translation gives CASSMGTPTYNEQFF.

In its sample, this clone was seen many times. This chain uses TRBV19 with TRBJ2-5, with TRBD2 identical over 7 bases. The V segment lost 4 bases and the J segment 0 bases; nucleotides outside the gene matches: 2. The CDR3 is 14 residues long. From germline, CDR1 is LNHDA and CDR2 SQIVND (reference sequence). The CDR3: CASSTGGYQETQYF. CDR3 coding DNA: TGTGCCAGTAGTACCGGGGGGTACCAAGAGACCCAGTACTTC.